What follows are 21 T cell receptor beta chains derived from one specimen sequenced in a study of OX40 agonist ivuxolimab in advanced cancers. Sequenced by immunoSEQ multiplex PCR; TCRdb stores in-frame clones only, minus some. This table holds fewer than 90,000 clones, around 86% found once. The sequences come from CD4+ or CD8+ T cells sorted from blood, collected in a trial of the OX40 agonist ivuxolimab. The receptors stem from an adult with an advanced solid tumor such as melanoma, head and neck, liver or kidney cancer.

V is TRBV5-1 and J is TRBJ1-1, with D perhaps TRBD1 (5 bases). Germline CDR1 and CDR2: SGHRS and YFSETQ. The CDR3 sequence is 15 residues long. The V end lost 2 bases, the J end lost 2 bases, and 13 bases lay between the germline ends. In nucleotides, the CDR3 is TGCGCCAGCAGCTTAAGGGGTGGATCCAACACTGAAGCTTTCTTT. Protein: CASSLRGGSNTEAFF.

The CDR3 DNA reads as TGCGCCAGCAGCTTAGCGGGAGTCCCAGATACGCAGTATTTT. Residues: CASSLAGVPDTQYF. The chain has TRBV5-1 and TRBJ2-3, with 8 bases fitting TRBD2. CDR1 and CDR2 from the germline V gene are SGHRS and YFSETQ. CDR3 length: 14 amino acids. Trimming cost V 2 bases and J 4 bases; bases outside gene matches: 3.

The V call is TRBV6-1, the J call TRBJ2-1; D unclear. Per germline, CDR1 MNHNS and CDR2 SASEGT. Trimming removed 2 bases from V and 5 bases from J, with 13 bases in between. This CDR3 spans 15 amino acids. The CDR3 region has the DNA TGTGCCAGCAGTGAATACCCAAGAGCCGACAATGAGCAGTTCTTC. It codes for CASSEYPRADNEQFF.

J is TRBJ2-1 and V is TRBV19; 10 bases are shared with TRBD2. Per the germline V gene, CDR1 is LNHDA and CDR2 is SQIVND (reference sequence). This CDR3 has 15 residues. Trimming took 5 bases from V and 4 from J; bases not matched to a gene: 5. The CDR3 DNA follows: TGTGCCAGTAGTCCGGGACTAGCGATGTACAATGAGCAGTTCTTC. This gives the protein CASSPGLAMYNEQFF.

The CDR3 region has the DNA TGTGCCAGCATATCTAGGGACTACAATGAGCAGTTCTTC. Translating gives CASISRDYNEQFF. The V gene is TRBV6-1, the J gene TRBJ2-1, with unresolved D. The CDR3 has 13 residues. CDR1 is MNHNS, CDR2 SASEGT, per germline. V lost 7 bases and J lost 3, with 10 bases in between.

The DNA of the CDR3 is TGCGCCAGCAGCCAAGAATCAGGGCTAGCGCTCAACACCGGGGAGCTGTTTTTT. Its protein is CASSQESGLALNTGELFF. The rearrangement joins TRBV4-3 to TRBJ2-2, with D possibly being TRBD2 (6 bases). Germline V lookup: CDR1 LGHNA, CDR2 YSLEER. This CDR3 has 18 amino acids. V was pared by 0 bases and J by 2 bases, with 16 bases between.

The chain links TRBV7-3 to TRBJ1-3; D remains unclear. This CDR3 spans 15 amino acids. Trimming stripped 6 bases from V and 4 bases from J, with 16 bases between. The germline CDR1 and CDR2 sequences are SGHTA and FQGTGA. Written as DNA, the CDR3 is TGTGCCAGCAGGGAATCTCCGGGGTCCGGAAACACCATATATTTT. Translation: CASRESPGSGNTIYF.

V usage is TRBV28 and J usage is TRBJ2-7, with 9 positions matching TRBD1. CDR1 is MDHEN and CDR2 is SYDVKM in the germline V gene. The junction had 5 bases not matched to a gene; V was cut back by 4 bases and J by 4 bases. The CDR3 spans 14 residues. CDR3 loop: CASSYPGQGYEQYF. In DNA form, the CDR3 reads TGTGCCAGCAGTTATCCGGGACAGGGATACGAGCAGTACTTC.

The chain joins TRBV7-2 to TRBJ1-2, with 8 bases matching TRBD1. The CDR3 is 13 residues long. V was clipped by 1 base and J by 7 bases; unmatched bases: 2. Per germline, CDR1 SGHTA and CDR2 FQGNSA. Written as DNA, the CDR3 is TGTGCCAGCAGCTTAGAACAGGGGGTTGGCTACACCTTC. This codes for CASSLEQGVGYTF.

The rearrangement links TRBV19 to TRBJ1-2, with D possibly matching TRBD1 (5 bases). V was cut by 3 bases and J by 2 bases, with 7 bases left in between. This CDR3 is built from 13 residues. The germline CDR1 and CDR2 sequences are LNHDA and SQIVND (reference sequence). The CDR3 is CASSIRTNYGYTF. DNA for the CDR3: TGTGCCAGTAGTATCAGGACAAACTATGGCTACACCTTC.

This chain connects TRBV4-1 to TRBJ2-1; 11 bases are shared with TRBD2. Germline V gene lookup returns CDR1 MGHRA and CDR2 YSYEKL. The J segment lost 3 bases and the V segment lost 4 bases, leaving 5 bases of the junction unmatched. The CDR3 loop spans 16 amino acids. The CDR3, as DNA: TGCGCCAGCAGCCCCCCCGGGACTAGCGGCTACAATGAGCAGTTCTTC. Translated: CASSPPGTSGYNEQFF.

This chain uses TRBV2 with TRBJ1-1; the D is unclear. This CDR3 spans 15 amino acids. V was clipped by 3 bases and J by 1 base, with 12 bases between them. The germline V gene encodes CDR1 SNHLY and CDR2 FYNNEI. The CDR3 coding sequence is TGTGCCAGCAGTGAGCAGAGCACGGAGAACACTGAAGCTTTCTTT. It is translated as CASSEQSTENTEAFF.

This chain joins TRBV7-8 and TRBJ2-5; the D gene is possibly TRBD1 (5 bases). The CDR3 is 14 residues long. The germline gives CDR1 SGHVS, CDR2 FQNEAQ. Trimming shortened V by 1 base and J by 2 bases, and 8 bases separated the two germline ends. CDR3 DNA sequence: TGTGCCAGCAGCTTAGAGACAGTACAAGAGACCCAGTACTTC. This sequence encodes CASSLETVQETQYF. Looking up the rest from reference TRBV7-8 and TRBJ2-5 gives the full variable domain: GAGVSQSPRYKVAKRGQDVALRCDPISGHVSLFWYQQALGQGPEFLTYFQNEAQLDKSGLPSDRFFAERPEGSVSTLKIQRTQQEDSAVYLCASSLETVQETQYFGPGTRLLVL.

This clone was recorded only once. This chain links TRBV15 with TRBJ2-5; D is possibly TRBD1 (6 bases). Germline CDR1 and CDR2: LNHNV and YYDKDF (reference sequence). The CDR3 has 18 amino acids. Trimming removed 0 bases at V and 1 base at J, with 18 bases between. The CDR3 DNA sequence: TGTGCCACCAGCAGAGAGAGCTTGGGACAAAACACCCAAGAGACCCAGTACTTC. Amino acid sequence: CATSRESLGQNTQETQYF.

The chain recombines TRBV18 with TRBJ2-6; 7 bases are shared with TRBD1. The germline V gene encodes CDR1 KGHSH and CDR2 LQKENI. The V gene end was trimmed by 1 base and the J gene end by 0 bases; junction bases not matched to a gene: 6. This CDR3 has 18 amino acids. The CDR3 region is CASSPLPGQSSGANVLTF. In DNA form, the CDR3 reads TGTGCCAGCTCACCACTACCGGGACAGAGCTCTGGGGCCAACGTCCTGACTTTC. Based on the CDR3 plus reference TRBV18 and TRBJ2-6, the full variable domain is NAGVMQNPRHLVRRRGQEARLRCSPMKGHSHVYWYRQLPEEGLKFMVYLQKENIIDESGMPKERFSAEFPKEGPSILRIQQVVRGDSAAYFCASSPLPGQSSGANVLTFGAGSRLTVL.

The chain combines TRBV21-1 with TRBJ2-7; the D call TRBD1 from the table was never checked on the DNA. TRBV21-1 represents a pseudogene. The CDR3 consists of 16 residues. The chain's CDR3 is CASSGTGTENSYEQYF. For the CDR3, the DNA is TGTGCCAGCAGCGGGACGGGGACAGAGAACTCCTACGAGCAGTACTTC.

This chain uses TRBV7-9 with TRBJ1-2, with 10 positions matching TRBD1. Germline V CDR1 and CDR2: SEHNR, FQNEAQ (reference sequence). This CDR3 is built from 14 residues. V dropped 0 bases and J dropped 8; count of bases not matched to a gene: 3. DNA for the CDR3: TGTGCCAGCAGCTTAGCGGAGACAGGGGGCGGCTACACCTTC. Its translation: CASSLAETGGGYTF.

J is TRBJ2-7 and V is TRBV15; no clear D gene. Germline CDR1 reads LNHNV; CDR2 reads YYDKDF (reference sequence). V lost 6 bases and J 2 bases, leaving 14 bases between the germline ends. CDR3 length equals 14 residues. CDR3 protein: CATRVSFTAYEQYF. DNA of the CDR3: TGTGCCACCAGAGTTAGTTTTACTGCCTACGAGCAGTACTTC.

The CDR3, as DNA: TGTGCCAGCAGTATCGGACAGGGAGGGGGGCAGTTCTTC. It codes for CASSIGQGGGQFF. V is TRBV2 and J is TRBJ2-1; D might be TRBD1 (8 bases). CDR1 is SNHLY, CDR2 FYNNEI, per germline. The V and J ends lost 5 bases and 12 bases respectively, with 17 bases between them. This CDR3 has 13 residues.

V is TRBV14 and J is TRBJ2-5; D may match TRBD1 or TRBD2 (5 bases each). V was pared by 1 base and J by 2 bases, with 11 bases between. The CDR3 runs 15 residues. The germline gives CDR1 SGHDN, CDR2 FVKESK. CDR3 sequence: CASSQVEGIQETQYF. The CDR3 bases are TGTGCCAGCAGCCAAGTTGAGGGGATTCAAGAGACCCAGTACTTC.

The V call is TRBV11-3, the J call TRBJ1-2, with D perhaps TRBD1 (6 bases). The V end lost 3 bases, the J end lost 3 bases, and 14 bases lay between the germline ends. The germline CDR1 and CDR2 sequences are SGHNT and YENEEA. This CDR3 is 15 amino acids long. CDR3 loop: CASSLGLQGYYGYTF. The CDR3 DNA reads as TGTGCCAGCAGCTTGGGCCTACAGGGCTACTATGGCTACACCTTC.